A single sample gave rise to the 25 T cell receptor beta chains below, sequenced in a study of OX40 agonist ivuxolimab in advanced cancers. The method was immunoSEQ multiplex PCR; TCRdb's version includes in-frame clones alone and lacks a portion of them. The sample holds roughly 15,000 clones, about four fifths seen once. Sequencing was performed on CD4+ or CD8+ T cells sorted from blood, taken in a trial of the OX40 agonist ivuxolimab. These receptors were taken from an adult with an advanced solid tumor such as melanoma, head and neck, liver or kidney cancer.

This chain connects TRBV6-5 to TRBJ2-7, with D hard to call. This CDR3 spans 15 amino acids. From germline, CDR1 is MNHEY and CDR2 SVGAGI. The V and J ends lost 4 bases and 4 bases respectively, with 17 bases between them. DNA for the CDR3: TGTGCCAGCAGTTCCTCATTCACTCCCTTATACGAGCAGTACTTC. This encodes CASSSSFTPLYEQYF.

This sequence joins TRBV5-3 and TRBJ1-3; 8 nucleotides agree with TRBD1. TRBV5-3 falls under the ORF class, with uncertain function. Germline trimming cut 7 bases from V and 6 bases from J; bases unmatched to any gene: 12. This CDR3 has 15 residues. CDR3 bases: TGTGCCAGAGGGGAAGACAGGGGTAAAGTAAACACCATATATTTT. It codes for CARGEDRGKVNTIYF.

V gene TRBV7-8 combines with J gene TRBJ2-7; D unresolved. Germline V gene sequence: CDR1 SGHVS, CDR2 FQNEAQ. This CDR3 region has 16 residues. Trimming shortened V by 5 bases and J by 3 bases, and 20 bases separated the two germline ends. Here the CDR3 DNA reads TGTGCCAGCAGCCCCTACCGGTCGGGTCTTTTCTACGAGCAGTACTTC. It translates to CASSPYRSGLFYEQYF.

The CDR3 region has the DNA TGCGCCAGCAGCTTGGTTCCATCGAACACTGAAGCTTTCTTT. Translated: CASSLVPSNTEAFF. The rearrangement uses TRBV5-1 and TRBJ1-1; D is uncertain. V was cut by 0 bases and J by 1 base, with 7 bases left in between. Germline CDR1 reads SGHRS; CDR2 reads YFSETQ. The CDR3 covers 14 residues.

The rearrangement joins TRBV28 to TRBJ1-5, with D hard to call. V was cut by 7 bases and J by 10 bases, with 11 bases left in between. CDR1 and CDR2 from the germline V gene are MDHEN and SYDVKM. The CDR3 has 11 amino acids. This CDR3 reads CASTLSGPQHF. CDR3 nucleotide sequence: TGTGCCAGCACCTTGAGTGGACCCCAGCATTTT.

This chain uses TRBV2 with TRBJ2-7; 7 bases agree with TRBD1. V lost 5 bases and J lost 3; bases outside the gene matches: 7. Germline CDR1 is SNHLY and CDR2 is FYNNEI. This CDR3 has 14 amino acids. The CDR3 spells CASSLTGTVYEQYF. The CDR3, as DNA: TGTGCCAGCAGTCTGACAGGGACCGTCTACGAGCAGTACTTC.

This rearrangement joins TRBV5-6 to TRBJ2-7; TRBD2 might be the D (6 bases). V dropped 4 bases and J dropped 6 bases, with 11 bases sitting between them. Germline V gene data show CDR1 as SGHDT and CDR2 as YYEEEE. The CDR3 runs to 12 residues. The CDR3 is CASSQAGSEQYF. CDR3 DNA sequence: TGTGCCAGCAGCCAGGCGGGGTCCGAGCAGTACTTC.

V is TRBV7-8 and J is TRBJ2-6; D gene uncertain. V was clipped by 5 bases and J by 3 bases, with 14 bases between them. CDR3 size: 16 residues. Germline V gene sequence: CDR1 SGHVS, CDR2 FQNEAQ. In DNA, the CDR3 is TGTGCCAGCAGCCCCCTTTCGGCGAGTGGGGCCAACGTCCTGACTTTC. Its translation: CASSPLSASGANVLTF. Using reference TRBV7-8 and TRBJ2-6 for the parts outside the CDR3, the full variable domain is GAGVSQSPRYKVAKRGQDVALRCDPISGHVSLFWYQQALGQGPEFLTYFQNEAQLDKSGLPSDRFFAERPEGSVSTLKIQRTQQEDSAVYLCASSPLSASGANVLTFGAGSRLTVL.

The genes are TRBV11-2 and TRBJ1-1; D gene unclear. CDR1 and CDR2 from the germline V gene are SGHAT and FQNNGV. The CDR3 has 13 amino acids. V shed 5 bases and J shed 3 bases, with 10 bases lying between them. This CDR3 reads CASSASGYTEAFF. CDR3 coding DNA: TGTGCCAGCAGCGCCTCGGGTTACACTGAAGCTTTCTTT.

V is TRBV28 and J is TRBJ2-7, with D perhaps given as TRBD1 or TRBD2 (5 bases each). This CDR3 spans 13 amino acids. Trimming took 4 bases from V and 2 from J, leaving 9 bases between them. The germline CDR1 and CDR2 sequences are MDHEN and SYDVKM. The CDR3: CASSSQGPYEQYF. The CDR3 nucleotides are TGTGCCAGCAGTTCCCAGGGACCCTACGAGCAGTACTTC.

This rearrangement joins TRBV6-5 to TRBJ2-6; no clear D. The CDR3 sequence is 12 residues long. CDR1 and CDR2 from the germline V gene are MNHEY and SVGAGI. V shed 8 bases and J shed 4 bases, with 6 bases lying between them. The CDR3, as DNA: TGTGCCAGCTCCGGGGGGGCCAACGTCCTGACTTTC. This codes for CASSGGANVLTF.

V gene TRBV18 combines with J gene TRBJ2-2; D is undetermined. The CDR3 spans 16 residues. V lost 6 bases and J 0 bases, leaving 14 bases between the germline ends. Germline V lookup: CDR1 KGHSH, CDR2 LQKENI. The CDR3 is CASSPTQAANTGELFF. As DNA, the CDR3 is TGTGCCAGCTCGCCTACTCAGGCAGCGAACACCGGGGAGCTGTTTTTT.

As for this clone: This sample includes further DNA sequences coding for the same CDR3. This rearrangement joins TRBV10-1 to TRBJ2-7; D is ambiguous. Trimming pared 2 bases from V and 4 bases from J, leaving 12 bases between. There are 14 residues in the CDR3. Looked up from germline, CDR1 is WNHNN and CDR2 is SYGVQD (reference sequence). In DNA, the CDR3 is TGCGCCAGCAGTGAGGGTACAGTCCCTTACGAGCAGTACTTC. Its translation: CASSEGTVPYEQYF.

The rearrangement uses TRBV27 and TRBJ2-2; no definite D call. The V end lost 4 bases, the J end lost 6 bases, and 3 bases lay between the germline ends. In germline, CDR1 is MNHEY, CDR2 SMNVEV (reference sequence). The CDR3 extends over 11 amino acids. CDR3 DNA: TGTGCCAGCAGTTGGTCCGGGGAGCTGTTTTTT. Protein: CASSWSGELFF.

The chain employs TRBV9 and TRBJ1-5, with D hard to call. Deletions cut 0 bases from V and 5 bases from J, with 6 bases between. The CDR3 loop spans 13 amino acids. Germline-derived CDR1 and CDR2 are SGDLS and YYNGEE. Written as DNA, the CDR3 is TGTGCCAGCAGCGTAGCGGATTATCAGCCCCAGCATTTT. Translated: CASSVADYQPQHF.

This chain joins TRBV19 and TRBJ2-5; no clear D gene. CDR1 is LNHDA and CDR2 is SQIVND in the germline V gene (reference sequence). V shed 10 bases and J shed 2 bases, with 14 bases lying between them. The CDR3 runs to 13 residues. The CDR3, as DNA: TGTGCCACCTCGTTAATAGCTCAAGAGACCCAGTACTTC. Translating it yields CATSLIAQETQYF.

The rearrangement links TRBV7-6 to TRBJ2-3; D possibly corresponds to TRBD2 (5 bases). Germline V gene sequence: CDR1 SGHVS, CDR2 FNYEAQ. Between the trimmed V and J ends, which lost 5 bases and 8 bases, there was a span of 20 bases. The CDR3 runs to 15 residues. This CDR3 is CASSGNLGREATQYF. DNA for the CDR3: TGTGCCAGCAGCGGAAATCTAGGACGGGAAGCTACGCAGTATTTT.

V gene TRBV28 combines with J gene TRBJ1-1, with D perhaps matching TRBD1 (6 bases). The V end was cut by 6 bases, the J end by 4 bases, with 15 bases between. This CDR3 spans 14 amino acids. Germline CDR1 is MDHEN and CDR2 is SYDVKM. The CDR3 protein is CASRGREGGTEAFF. In DNA form, the CDR3 reads TGTGCCAGCAGGGGCAGGGAGGGGGGCACTGAAGCTTTCTTT.

The J gene is TRBJ1-5, the V gene TRBV7-6, with D unclear. V was trimmed by 2 bases and J by 4 bases, leaving 9 bases between them. The germline V gene has CDR1 SGHVS and CDR2 FNYEAQ. The CDR3 length is 14 residues. For the CDR3, the DNA is TGTGCCAGCAGCTTAAGGGAGGGAAATCAGCCCCAGCATTTT. It encodes CASSLREGNQPQHF.

The V and J genes are TRBV28 and TRBJ2-7; D may be TRBD1 (5 bases). This CDR3 comprises 16 residues. The germline V gene has CDR1 MDHEN and CDR2 SYDVKM. Trimming removed 5 bases at V and 3 bases at J, with 20 bases between. The CDR3 sequence: CASSPGHQPNVYEQYF. Written as DNA, the CDR3 is TGTGCCAGCAGTCCCGGACATCAGCCCAACGTCTACGAGCAGTACTTC.

The chain combines TRBV25-1 with TRBJ2-7, with TRBD2 matching over 13 bases. The CDR3 consists of 16 residues. Germline V gives CDR1 MGHDK, CDR2 SYGVNS. Trimming took 8 bases from V and 1 from J; bases not matched to a gene: 8. This chain's CDR3 is CASAGLAGEGSYEQYF. The CDR3, as DNA: TGTGCCAGCGCAGGACTAGCGGGAGAGGGGTCCTACGAGCAGTACTTC.

As DNA, the CDR3 is TGTGCCTGGTGCGGCGGGGCGGGGAGGAACACTGAAGCTTTCTTT. It is translated as CAWCGGAGRNTEAFF. J is TRBJ1-1 and V is TRBV30; D is perhaps TRBD1 (5 bases). CDR1 and CDR2 (germline): GTSNPN, SVGIG (reference sequence). Trimming cost V 5 bases and J 1 base, with 17 bases left between them. This CDR3 is built from 15 residues.

This rearrangement joins TRBV18 to TRBJ2-1; D remains unclear. Germline V gene data show CDR1 as KGHSH and CDR2 as LQKENI. The CDR3 is 15 amino acids. V was trimmed by 3 bases and J by 0 bases, leaving 9 bases between them. The chain's CDR3 is CASSPRRSSYNEQFF. CDR3 coding DNA: TGTGCCAGCTCACCGAGACGGAGCTCCTACAATGAGCAGTTCTTC.

V is TRBV19 and J is TRBJ1-1, with 10 positions matching TRBD1. This CDR3 is 14 amino acids long. V lost 5 bases to trimming and J lost 7 bases; unmatched junction nucleotides: 7. The germline gives CDR1 LNHDA, CDR2 SQIVND (reference sequence). CDR3 sequence: CASSPWDRGLEAFF. CDR3 sequence (DNA): TGTGCCAGTAGTCCCTGGGACAGGGGACTTGAAGCTTTCTTT. The whole variable domain, remainder taken from reference TRBV19 and TRBJ1-1, is DGGITQSPKYLFRKEGQNVTLSCEQNLNHDAMYWYRQDPGQGLRLIYYSQIVNDFQKGDIAEGYSVSREKKESFPLTVTSAQKNPTAFYLCASSPWDRGLEAFFGQGTRLTVV.

J is TRBJ2-7 and V is TRBV5-1; TRBD1 might be the D (6 bases). V was clipped by 2 bases and J by 0 bases, with 9 bases between them. Germline V gene lookup returns CDR1 SGHRS and CDR2 YFSETQ. This CDR3 is built from 14 residues. CDR3 residues: CASSLGQNSYEQYF. The DNA for the CDR3 is TGCGCCAGCAGCTTAGGACAGAACTCCTACGAGCAGTACTTC.